The 5 T cell receptor beta chains in this list originate from one sample, sequenced in a study of T cells in Graves' hyperthyroidism and ophthalmopathy. Authors of the study amplified TCR beta CDR3 regions from RNA transcripts. TCR CDR3 regions were first amplified by RT-PCR with HTBI primers. TCRdb processed the multiplex PCR reads anew with MiXCR; each CDR3 protein has one entry. Of 450,000 to 600,000 distinct CDR3 sequences listed, 12% to 15% are singletons. The sample comprised blood. The receptors shown here come from a woman aged 35 to 49 with Graves' hyperthyroidism.

This clonotype was found many times. The chain uses TRBV7-2 and TRBJ2-7; 11 bases map to TRBD2. J lost 3 bases, V lost 1 base, and 5 bases had no gene match. Germline CDR1 is SGHTA and CDR2 is FQGNSA. This CDR3 has 16 residues. The chain's CDR3 is CASSLEGGLAVYEQYF. CDR3 DNA sequence: TGTGCCAGCAGCTTAGAGGGGGGACTAGCGGTCTACGAGCAGTACTTC.

The chain is built from TRBV5-1 and TRBJ1-2, with D unresolved. Trimming stripped 0 bases from V and 6 bases from J, with 12 bases between. The CDR3 consists of 14 residues. Looked up from germline, CDR1 is SGHRS and CDR2 is YFSETQ. The CDR3 DNA sequence: TGCGCCAGCAGCTTGGGCGGCCTTGCCAATGGCTACACCTTC. The encoded protein is CASSLGGLANGYTF.

The sample holds a few counts of this clonotype. This rearrangement joins TRBV5-1 to TRBJ2-2; D is possibly TRBD1 or TRBD2 (5 bases each). The ends were cut back, 3 bases at V and 4 bases at J, with 13 bases in the middle. CDR3 size: 15 residues. Germline V CDR1 and CDR2: SGHRS, YFSETQ. The CDR3 region is CASSSQWDGTGELFF. The CDR3 nucleotides read TGCGCCAGCAGCTCGCAATGGGACGGCACCGGGGAGCTGTTTTTT.

Remarks on this clonotype: This may arise from a read error, as a much more abundant clone is one base away. This rearrangement joins TRBV25-1 to TRBJ2-1; D is tentatively TRBD1 or TRBD2 (5 bases each). Germline CDR1 is MGHDK and CDR2 is SYGVNS. The CDR3 sequence is 14 residues long. Between the trimmed V and J ends, which lost 1 base and 10 bases, there was a span of 14 bases. CDR3 amino acids: CASSELDGTYEQFF. As DNA, the CDR3 is TGTGCCAGCAGTGAATTGGACGGGACGTACGAGCAGTTCTTC. The full variable domain, its missing parts supplied by reference TRBV25-1 and TRBJ2-1, is EADIYQTPRYLVIGTGKKITLECSQTMGHDKMYWYQQDPGMELHLIHYSYGVNSTEKGDLSSESTVSRIRTEHFPLTLESARPSHTSQYLCASSELDGTYEQFFGPGTRLTVL.

The table lists this clonotype with many counts. The germline gene is not matched at one end of the junction; a read error may be the cause. The chain is built from TRBV2 and TRBJ1-1; D is undetermined. The CDR3 spans 10 residues. CDR1 SNHLY and CDR2 FYNNEI come from the germline V gene. The CDR3 sequence: CASGGSESFF. The DNA of the CDR3 is TGTGCCAGCGGCGGCAGTGAATCTTTCTTT.